The 25 T cell receptor beta chains given below trace back to one sample, sequenced in a study of cytomegalovirus exposure and HLA in healthy donors. Primers included in the PCR were 60 Vbeta and 13 Jbeta primers. TCRdb's copy holds only in-frame clones and misses some; the assay was immunoSEQ multiplex PCR. Among roughly 120,000 clones listed, roughly three quarters were seen once. The sequenced material came from PBMCs. The receptors come from a man in his fifties or sixties in good health and CMV-seropositive.

The V gene is TRBV11-3, the J gene TRBJ2-5; 8 nucleotides align to TRBD1. This CDR3 is built from 13 residues. Germline values: CDR1 SGHNT, CDR2 YENEEA. V lost 5 bases to trimming and J lost 4 bases; unmatched junction nucleotides: 3. The DNA of the CDR3 is TGTGCCAGCAGCCTGGACAGGGCAGAGACCCAGTACTTC. Protein sequence: CASSLDRAETQYF.

V and J are TRBV11-2 and TRBJ1-2; D unclear. The CDR3 runs to 12 residues. V was trimmed by 8 bases and J by 4 bases, leaving 11 bases between them. Germline values: CDR1 SGHAT, CDR2 FQNNGV. The CDR3 bases are TGTGCCAGCGGGCGACGGATCTATGGCTACACCTTC. Translated, it gives CASGRRIYGYTF.

This clone was observed a handful of times. The genes are TRBV27 and TRBJ2-3; 11 bases align to TRBD2. This CDR3 has 15 amino acids. Losses at the gene ends were 2 bases for V and 11 bases for J; bases not matched to a gene: 9. Germline values: CDR1 MNHEY, CDR2 SMNVEV (reference sequence). In DNA form, the CDR3 reads TGTGCCAGCAGTTTACTAGCGGGGGGCAGTTGGGGGCAGTATTTT. It encodes CASSLLAGGSWGQYF.

The chain recombines TRBV11-2 with TRBJ1-1, with 7 bases identical to TRBD1. V gave up 6 bases and J gave up 1 base; unmatched junction bases: 2. This CDR3 comprises 13 residues. Germline loops: CDR1 SGHAT, CDR2 FQNNGV. For the CDR3, the DNA is TGTGCCAGCAGGAGGACAGGGAACACTGAAGCTTTCTTT. Its protein is CASRRTGNTEAFF.

The J gene is TRBJ2-5, the V gene TRBV5-8; 13 nucleotides line up with TRBD2. V lost 4 bases, J lost 4 bases, and 4 bases stayed unmatched. The CDR3 sequence is 15 residues long. The germline CDR1 and CDR2 sequences are SGHTS and YDEGEE. The DNA for the CDR3 is TGTGCCAGCAGCACGCGACTAGCGGGGGGAGAGACCCAGTACTTC. Amino acids: CASSTRLAGGETQYF.

The chain has TRBV7-2 and TRBJ2-5, with 10 nucleotides matching TRBD2. With the DNA end fitting TRBJ2-7 better, the J assignment may be wrong. The V gene's germline CDR1 is SGHTA and CDR2 FQGNSA. This CDR3 contains 18 residues. CDR3 DNA: TGTGCCAGCAGCTCCCCGGGGTCGGGACTAGCGTATTCCTACGAGCAGTACTTC. Translated, it gives CASSSPGSGLAYSYEQYF.

This clone is a singleton in its sample. The chain recombines TRBV14 with TRBJ2-5, with D maybe TRBD1 (6 bases). The CDR3 runs to 16 residues. Trimming pared 3 bases from V and 0 bases from J, leaving 14 bases between. CDR1 and CDR2 from the germline V gene are SGHDN and FVKESK. The CDR3 region is CASSQRQVTYQETQYF. For the CDR3, the DNA is TGTGCCAGCAGCCAGCGACAGGTTACCTACCAAGAGACCCAGTACTTC.

Only one count was recorded for this clone. The chain employs TRBV12-5 and TRBJ2-3; weak D call: TRBD1 (5 bases). Germline V gene sequence: CDR1 LGHNT, CDR2 FRNRAP. V was shortened by 7 bases and J by 4 bases, with 15 bases between the two germline ends. The CDR3 spans 14 residues. This CDR3 reads CASVRGKISDTQYF. The CDR3 DNA sequence: TGTGCTAGTGTTAGGGGAAAAATATCAGATACGCAGTATTTT.

The chain has TRBV5-1 and TRBJ1-5, with TRBD1 as a possible D gene (6 bases). Germline values: CDR1 SGHRS, CDR2 YFSETQ. Trimming stripped 2 bases from V and 6 bases from J, with 12 bases between. The CDR3 is 14 amino acids. CDR3 loop: CASSFNQGSQPQHF. The DNA of the CDR3 is TGCGCCAGCAGCTTCAATCAGGGGTCTCAGCCCCAGCATTTT.

The chain couples TRBV7-2 to TRBJ1-1; TRBD1 matches at 8 bases. Germline V lookup: CDR1 SGHTA, CDR2 FQGNSA. The CDR3 is 13 amino acids. The trim removed 8 bases at V and 2 bases at J, leaving 4 bases unmatched. CDR3 coding DNA: TGTGCCAGCCTAGGACAGGGCAACACTGAAGCTTTCTTT. Residues: CASLGQGNTEAFF.

This chain links TRBV5-6 with TRBJ1-1, with D perhaps TRBD1 (5 bases). This CDR3 comprises 14 residues. Deletions cut 0 bases from V and 3 bases from J, with 9 bases between. From germline, CDR1 is SGHDT and CDR2 YYEEEE. This CDR3 is CASSLAGRDTEAFF. CDR3 DNA: TGTGCCAGCAGCTTGGCAGGGAGGGACACTGAAGCTTTCTTT.

In its sample, this clone was seen a few times. This chain links TRBV10-3 with TRBJ2-3; TRBD2 matches at 11 bases. CDR1 ENHRY and CDR2 SYGVKD come from the germline V gene. V was clipped by 0 bases and J by 6 bases; unmatched bases: 20. The CDR3 totals 21 residues. CDR3 bases: TGTGCCATCAGTGAGTCTGCGGTGGAAGTGACTAGCGGGAAATCAACGGATACGCAGTATTTT. It specifies CAISESAVEVTSGKSTDTQYF.

Turning to this clone: The junction does not match germline at one end; this may be a read error. This chain links TRBV7-7 with TRBJ2-5; 10 bases are a match to TRBD1. Germline V CDR1 and CDR2: SSHAT, FNYEAQ (reference sequence). This CDR3 is built from 15 residues. This CDR3 is CASSLGQGRGETQYF. CDR3 coding DNA: TGTGCTAGCAGCCTGGGACAGGGGAGGGGGGAGACCCAGTACTTC.

The rearrangement joins TRBV7-8 to TRBJ2-1, with D possibly TRBD1 on 5 matching bases. Germline values: CDR1 SGHVS, CDR2 FQNEAQ. Deletions cut 7 bases from V and 0 bases from J, with 10 bases between. This CDR3 spans 14 amino acids. CDR3 in amino acids: CASTWGGSYNEQFF. In DNA, the CDR3 is TGTGCCAGCACGTGGGGCGGCTCCTACAATGAGCAGTTCTTC.

The V gene is TRBV7-9, the J gene TRBJ1-5; 8 bases fit TRBD1. Germline V CDR1 and CDR2: SEHNR, FQNEAQ (reference sequence). This CDR3 has 17 amino acids. V gave up 0 bases and J gave up 7 bases; unmatched junction bases: 11. The CDR3 sequence is CASSLAAGTGEGQPQHF. In DNA form, the CDR3 reads TGTGCCAGCAGCTTAGCTGCCGGGACAGGCGAGGGGCAGCCCCAGCATTTT.

Only one count was recorded for this clone. This chain links TRBV28 with TRBJ2-7; 7 bases match TRBD2. Germline CDR1 reads MDHEN; CDR2 reads SYDVKM. V dropped 10 bases and J dropped 0; count of bases not matched to a gene: 9. This CDR3 contains 14 residues. CDR3 nucleotide sequence: TGTGCCACCAAGGCTGGCGGGAGCTCCTACGAGCAGTACTTC. It is translated as CATKAGGSSYEQYF.

As DNA, the CDR3 is TGTGCCAGTAGTGATCCTAGCGGGGACCCACTTGGATACGAGCAGTACTTC. This encodes CASSDPSGDPLGYEQYF. The V gene is TRBV19, the J gene TRBJ2-7; 9 nucleotides line up with TRBD2. Germline values: CDR1 LNHDA, CDR2 SQIVND (reference sequence). CDR3 length: 17 residues. The trim removed 5 bases at V and 4 bases at J, leaving 15 bases unmatched.

This clone was counted a single time. The chain couples TRBV6-6 to TRBJ2-5, with 10 bases fitting TRBD2. Judging by the DNA end, TRBJ2-7 fits better; the J call may be wrong. The CDR3 length is 14 residues. CDR1 and CDR2 (germline): MNHNY, SVGAGI (reference sequence). CDR3 in amino acids: CASSSLAGIYEQYF. As DNA, the CDR3 is TGTGCCAGCAGTTCACTAGCGGGGATCTACGAGCAGTACTTC.

Here the CDR3 reads CASSYSPGDNEQFF. DNA of the CDR3: TGTGCCAGCAGCTACTCCCCAGGGGACAATGAGCAGTTCTTC. The chain couples TRBV7-9 to TRBJ2-1; possible D gene TRBD1, 6 bases. Germline values: CDR1 SEHNR, CDR2 FQNEAQ (reference sequence). V shed 4 bases and J shed 5 bases, with 12 bases lying between them. The CDR3 is made up of 14 amino acids. Full variable domain (remainder filled in from reference TRBV7-9 and TRBJ2-1): DTGVSQNPRHKITKRGQNVTFRCDPISEHNRLYWYRQTLGQGPEFLTYFQNEAQLEKSRLLSDRFSAERPKGSFSTLEIQRTEQGDSAMYLCASSYSPGDNEQFFGPGTRLTVL.

V and J are TRBV19 and TRBJ1-2; 11 bases agree with TRBD1. The germline V gene has CDR1 LNHDA and CDR2 SQIVND (reference sequence). V lost 8 bases and J lost 6; bases outside the gene matches: 8. This CDR3 is 14 amino acids long. CDR3 loop: CASGGDRGTHGYTF. The CDR3, as DNA: TGTGCCAGTGGAGGGGACAGGGGGACCCATGGCTACACCTTC.

This clone was picked up a small number of times. The chain has TRBV9 and TRBJ1-2; D gene uncertain. V lost 1 base, J lost 8 bases, and 12 bases lay in between. The germline CDR1 and CDR2 sequences are SGDLS and YYNGEE. CDR3 length: 13 amino acids. The CDR3 reads CASSVTQSGGYTF. The CDR3, as DNA: TGTGCCAGCAGCGTAACCCAAAGCGGGGGCTACACCTTC.

The chain is built from TRBV2 and TRBJ2-5; 7 bases fit TRBD2. Germline V gene sequence: CDR1 SNHLY, CDR2 FYNNEI. The CDR3 runs 16 residues. With 0 bases clipped from V and 1 base from J, the junction kept 5 bases outside the gene matches. The CDR3 DNA reads TGTGCCAGCAGTGAAGCGGGGGGGATCCGCCAAGAGACCCAGTACTTC. This gives the protein CASSEAGGIRQETQYF.

V gene TRBV9 combines with J gene TRBJ1-2; no definite D call. CDR1 is SGDLS and CDR2 is YYNGEE in the germline V gene. V dropped 7 bases and J dropped 0 bases, with 10 bases sitting between them. There are 13 residues in the CDR3. Here the CDR3 reads CASGDGPNYGYTF. The CDR3 region has the DNA TGTGCCAGCGGTGATGGGCCTAACTATGGCTACACCTTC.

This clone was counted once. The V gene is TRBV6-5, the J gene TRBJ1-1, with no clear D. With 6 bases removed from V and 3 bases from J, the gap between germline ends came to 17 bases. The germline V gene encodes CDR1 MNHEY and CDR2 SVGAGI. This CDR3 contains 15 residues. CDR3 coding DNA: TGTGCCAGCAGCAATTGGGCAGCCGGGGACACTGAAGCTTTCTTT. Its protein product is CASSNWAAGDTEAFF.

The chain joins TRBV6-1 to TRBJ1-2, with D perhaps matching TRBD1 (5 bases). CDR1 is MNHNS, CDR2 SASEGT, per germline. Between the trimmed V and J ends, which lost 6 bases and 4 bases, there was a span of 12 bases. The CDR3 has 13 amino acids. The CDR3 reads CASRPQGTYGYTF. CDR3 bases: TGTGCCAGCAGACCGCAGGGCACCTATGGCTACACCTTC.